This T cell receptor beta chain came from a study of T-cell reconstitution after alpha-beta-depleted transplantation in children. Study conclusions and caveats: In patients about two months after transplant, alpha-beta T cells reportedly arose from several hundred expanded graft clones. High day-60 TCRbeta diversity in some patients came from surviving recipient T cells and thymic progenitors. A year post-transplant, T-cell counts and diversity derived mostly from newly produced T cells.

CDR3 length: 13 residues. Germline CDR1 is SGHTA and CDR2 is FQGNSA. V was trimmed by 5 bases and J by 4 bases, leaving 11 bases between them. This clonotype was picked up many times. Its antigen is as yet unknown. Preparation of the TCRbeta library was carried out with unique molecular identifiers. TCRdb passed the PCR reads through MiXCR, listing each CDR3 protein once. This sample has under 750,000 distinct CDR3 sequences, with 23% found just once. The chain combines TRBV7-2 with TRBJ2-5, with D hard to call. The sequenced sample was PBMCs, mostly from graft donor cells, obtained 360 days after TCRalphabeta/CD19-depleted stem cell transplant. This clonotype originated in a boy younger than two who had a stem cell transplant for acute myeloid leukemia, so the T cells may come from the graft donor. The CDR3 sequence: CASSTYLGETQYF. In nucleotides, the CDR3 is TGTGCCAGCAGCACATACCTAGGAGAGACCCAGTACTTC.